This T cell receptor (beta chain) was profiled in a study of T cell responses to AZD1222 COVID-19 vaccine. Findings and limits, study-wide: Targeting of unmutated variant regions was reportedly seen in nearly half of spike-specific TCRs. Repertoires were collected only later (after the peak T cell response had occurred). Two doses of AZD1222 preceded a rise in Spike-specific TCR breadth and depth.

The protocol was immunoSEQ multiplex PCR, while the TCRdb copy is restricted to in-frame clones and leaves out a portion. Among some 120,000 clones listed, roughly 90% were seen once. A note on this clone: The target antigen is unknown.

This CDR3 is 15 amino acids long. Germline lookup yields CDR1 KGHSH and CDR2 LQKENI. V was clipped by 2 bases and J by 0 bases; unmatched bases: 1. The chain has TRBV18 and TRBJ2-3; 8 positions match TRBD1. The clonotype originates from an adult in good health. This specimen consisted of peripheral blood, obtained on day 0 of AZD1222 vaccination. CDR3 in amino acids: CASSPGQGSTDTQYF. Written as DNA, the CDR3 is TGTGCCAGCTCACCAGGACAGGGTAGCACAGATACGCAGTATTTT.